Below, 21 T cell receptor beta chains from the same sample are listed, as sequenced in a study of T-cell memory formation after mild COVID-19. MiXCR was run by TCRdb on the 5' RACE reads, yielding one entry per CDR3 protein. Seen here are approximately 290,000 distinct CDR3 sequences, roughly 15% observed once, and the top ten hold 22%. The sample comprised PBMCs or a T cell subset sorted from them (not recorded which). All receptors come from a young man who had mild COVID-19 (a few samples of this study predate the infection). Cell type and time point are not known.

The V call is TRBV12-3 or TRBV12-4, the J call TRBJ1-6; no clear D gene. This CDR3 has 11 residues. V lost 6 bases, J lost 12 bases, and 9 bases lay in between. Here the CDR3 DNA reads TGTGCCAGCAGGGACGAGGGACCCCTCCACTTT. Translated, it gives CASRDEGPLHF.

J is TRBJ2-5 and V is TRBV18; 9 nucleotides align to TRBD1. The J segment lost 5 bases and the V segment lost 6 bases, leaving 10 bases of the junction unmatched. Germline V gives CDR1 KGHSH, CDR2 LQKENI. CDR3 length equals 15 residues. CDR3 DNA sequence: TGTGCCAGCTCTCCCAGTACAGGGGGCGCGGAGACCCAGTACTTC. Protein sequence: CASSPSTGGAETQYF.

This clonotype was seen more than once but under ten times. The rearrangement uses TRBV5-6 and TRBJ1-4; the D gene is possibly TRBD1 (6 bases). This CDR3 is 9 amino acids long. Germline V CDR1 and CDR2: SGHDT, YYEEEE. Here the CDR3 reads CSPGALGFF. The DNA for the CDR3 is TGTTCGCCGGGGGCTCTCGGGTTTTTT.

This clonotype was observed a few times. In nucleotides, the CDR3 is TGTGCCAGCAGAGGGGACGGAGATACGCAGTATTTT. The encoded protein is CASRGDGDTQYF. The chain has TRBV2 and TRBJ2-3; the D call may be TRBD1 or TRBD2 (5 bases each). V was cut by 6 bases and J by 5 bases, with 9 bases left in between. This CDR3 contains 12 residues. Per the germline V gene, CDR1 is SNHLY and CDR2 is FYNNEI.

This clonotype occurred a few times. V and J are TRBV4-1 and TRBJ1-5; tentatively, D is TRBD1 (6 bases). Trimming took 4 bases from V and 7 from J, leaving 20 bases between them. Germline loops: CDR1 MGHRA, CDR2 YSYEKL. There are 16 residues in the CDR3. The CDR3 protein is CASSLEIGTPRQPQHF. Here the CDR3 DNA reads TGCGCCAGCAGCCTCGAAATCGGGACACCGCGCCAGCCCCAGCATTTT.

This clonotype showed up just a few times. The CDR3 is CASSARDKEYEQYV. Written as DNA, the CDR3 is TGTGCCAGCAGTGCCCGGGACAAAGAATACGAGCAGTACGTC. The gene calls are TRBV6-2 or TRBV6-3 and TRBJ2-7, with D possibly matching TRBD1 (6 bases). CDR1 and CDR2 (germline): MNHEY, SVGEGT. Trimming cost V 5 bases and J 4 bases, with 15 bases left between them. The CDR3 is 14 amino acids.

The chain combines TRBV4-3 with TRBJ2-5; 9 positions agree with TRBD2. The V gene's germline CDR1 is LGHNA and CDR2 YSLEER. With V trimmed by 0 bases and J by 1 base, 3 bases remained unmatched. There are 16 residues in the CDR3. CDR3 in amino acids: CASSQDQLAGQETQYF. DNA for the CDR3: TGCGCCAGCAGCCAAGATCAACTAGCGGGCCAAGAGACCCAGTACTTC.

This clonotype was counted a few times. This chain joins TRBV6-5 and TRBJ1-3; D gene unclear. CDR1 is MNHEY, CDR2 SVGAGI, per germline. The CDR3 extends over 17 amino acids. The V end lost 0 bases, the J end lost 1 base, and 13 bases lay between the germline ends. CDR3 bases: TGTGCCAGCAGTTACTCGAGATATGGCCTTTCTGGAAACACCATATATTTT. As protein: CASSYSRYGLSGNTIYF.

The chain employs TRBV28 and TRBJ2-5, with 7 bases fitting TRBD1. This CDR3 comprises 13 residues. J lost 9 bases, V lost 8 bases, and 12 bases had no gene match. Germline assignment: CDR1 MDHEN and CDR2 SYDVKM. CDR3 sequence (DNA): TGTGCCAGCGGGCAGGGGGTAGTGTTGGCCCAGTACTTC. It codes for CASGQGVVLAQYF.

The chain recombines TRBV6-5 with TRBJ2-7; 7 bases line up with TRBD1. The germline V gene encodes CDR1 MNHEY and CDR2 SVGAGI. The CDR3 covers 13 residues. The junction had 4 bases not matched to a gene; V was cut back by 2 bases and J by 6 bases. CDR3 DNA sequence: TGTGCCAGCAGTTACGCGAGGGGGCTCGAGCAGTACTTC. Translating gives CASSYARGLEQYF.

J is TRBJ1-2 and V is TRBV5-4, with TRBD1 identical over 8 bases. The CDR3 has 15 amino acids. V was pared by 1 base and J by 3 bases, with 5 bases of the junction left unmatched. The V gene's germline CDR1 is SGHNT and CDR2 YYREEE (reference sequence). The CDR3 coding sequence is TGTGCCAGCAGCTTGCAGGGGGCAGGGGACTATGGCTACACCTTC. This sequence encodes CASSLQGAGDYGYTF.

The CDR3 bases are TGCAGTGCTAGCAGGACAGGGGCCGGAAACACCATATATTTT. It encodes CSASRTGAGNTIYF. The V and J genes are TRBV20-1 and TRBJ1-3; 9 bases align to TRBD1. The V and J ends lost 3 bases and 4 bases, in that order; junction bases with no gene match: 4. The CDR3 contains 14 residues. CDR1 and CDR2 (germline): DFQATT, SNEGSKA (reference sequence).

The rearrangement links TRBV13 to TRBJ2-3, with TRBD1 matching 9 bases. V lost 6 bases, J lost 7 bases, and 8 bases stayed unmatched. CDR1 PRHDT and CDR2 FYEKMQ come from the germline V gene (reference sequence). The CDR3 is 14 residues long. CDR3 nucleotide sequence: TGTGCCAGCAGGGAAGGGACAGGGACTAATACGCAGTATTTT. Protein: CASREGTGTNTQYF.

The CDR3 DNA reads as TGTGCCAGCAAGCCCAGGGGGTATGGCTACACCTTC. It is translated as CASKPRGYGYTF. This sequence joins TRBV27 and TRBJ1-2, with TRBD1 matching over 7 bases. Looked up from germline, CDR1 is MNHEY and CDR2 is SMNVEV (reference sequence). The CDR3 covers 12 residues. V shed 7 bases, J shed 5 bases, and the junction held 4 bases outside the gene matches.

The chain uses TRBV30 and TRBJ1-5, with D maybe TRBD1 (6 bases). The CDR3 has 15 amino acids. Trimming took 1 base from V and 0 from J, leaving 10 bases between them. The V gene's germline CDR1 is GTSNPN and CDR2 SVGIG (reference sequence). The DNA of the CDR3 is TGTGCCTGGAGTGCCGGACAGAATAGCAATCAGCCCCAGCATTTT. It yields the protein CAWSAGQNSNQPQHF.

The chain is built from TRBV30 and TRBJ1-2; TRBD1 matches 8 bases. CDR3 size: 15 residues. Germline V CDR1 and CDR2: GTSNPN, SVGIG (reference sequence). The junction had 12 bases not matched to a gene; V was cut back by 1 base and J by 8 bases. The CDR3 nucleotides read TGTGCCTGGAGTGGCGGACAGGGCGGATTGTTCGGCTACACCTTC. This translates into CAWSGGQGGLFGYTF.

The chain is built from TRBV3-1 and TRBJ2-7; 7 nucleotides line up with TRBD2. The V gene's germline CDR1 is LGHDT and CDR2 YNNKEL (reference sequence). Germline trimming cut 5 bases from V and 3 bases from J; bases unmatched to any gene: 10. This CDR3 is built from 15 residues. The CDR3 DNA sequence: TGTGCCAGCAGCTCCCAGACTAGCAGGTACTACGAGCAGTACTTC. Its protein is CASSSQTSRYYEQYF.

This clonotype was picked up a small number of times. This chain links TRBV6-2 or TRBV6-3 with TRBJ1-2, with D unclear. V was cut by 2 bases and J by 2 bases, with 3 bases left in between. The CDR3 has 12 residues. Per the germline V gene, CDR1 is MNHEY and CDR2 is SVGEGT. This CDR3 is CASSYRNYGYTF. The CDR3 DNA follows: TGTGCCAGCAGTTACCGAAACTATGGCTACACCTTC.

The DNA of the CDR3 is TGTGCCAGCAGCTCTAAAAAAACTAGCGGGGGCGCCACCGGGGAGCTGTTTTTT. As protein: CASSSKKTSGGATGELFF. This sequence joins TRBV7-3 and TRBJ2-2; 11 nucleotides line up with TRBD2. The germline V gene encodes CDR1 SGHTA and CDR2 FQGTGA. The CDR3 sequence is 18 residues long. V shed 4 bases and J 4 bases; nucleotides not matched to a gene: 11.

The chain joins TRBV19 to TRBJ2-5; 7 bases are shared with TRBD1. Germline V lookup: CDR1 LNHDA, CDR2 SQIVND (reference sequence). The junction had 10 bases not matched to a gene; V was cut back by 8 bases and J by 4 bases. The CDR3 has 14 amino acids. CDR3 in DNA: TGTGCCAGTCGGGACAGCGGACGTCGAGAGACCCAGTACTTC. Translated, it gives CASRDSGRRETQYF.

This chain joins TRBV6-6 and TRBJ1-5; D possibly corresponds to TRBD1 (6 bases). This CDR3 comprises 14 residues. Germline V gene lookup returns CDR1 MNHNY and CDR2 SVGAGI (reference sequence). V lost 0 bases and J lost 5, with 8 bases in between. The chain's CDR3 is CASSYSGGDQPQHF. The CDR3, as DNA: TGTGCCAGCAGTTACTCAGGGGGGGATCAGCCCCAGCATTTT.